Following are 10 T cell receptor beta chains from one sample sequenced in a study of cytomegalovirus exposure and HLA in healthy donors. PCR used 60 Vbeta primers and 13 Jbeta primers. Profiled with immunoSEQ multiplex PCR; TCRdb holds only in-frame clones, not every one. The repertoire holds around 53,000 clones, with over 80% as singletons. The material sequenced was PBMCs. These receptor sequences come from a man younger than 45 in good health and CMV-seronegative.

J is TRBJ2-2 and V is TRBV7-2, with D perhaps matching TRBD2 (6 bases). The germline gives CDR1 SGHTA, CDR2 FQGNSA. V was pared by 3 bases and J by 1 base, with 6 bases between. This CDR3 spans 14 amino acids. CDR3: CASSFSGNTGELFF. The CDR3 DNA is TGTGCCAGCAGCTTTAGCGGGAACACCGGGGAGCTGTTTTTT. The whole variable domain, filled in from reference TRBV7-2 and TRBJ2-2, reads GAGVSQSPSNKVTEKGKDVELRCDPISGHTALYWYRQSLGQGLEFLIYFQGNSAPDKSGLPSDRFSAERTGGSVSTLTIQRTQQEDSAVYLCASSFSGNTGELFFGEGSRLTVL.

V gene TRBV27 combines with J gene TRBJ2-1; D may be TRBD1 (5 bases). The CDR3 is 14 amino acids. Trimming pared 6 bases from V and 5 bases from J, leaving 14 bases between. Germline assignment: CDR1 MNHEY and CDR2 SMNVEV (reference sequence). CDR3 coding DNA: TGTGCCAGCAGAATATCAGGGCCTCACAATGAGCAGTTCTTC. It encodes CASRISGPHNEQFF.

This chain links TRBV30 with TRBJ1-2; possible D gene TRBD1, 6 bases. Germline-derived CDR1 and CDR2 are GTSNPN and SVGIG (reference sequence). CDR3 size: 12 residues. V gave up 8 bases and J gave up 6 bases, with 16 bases separating them. In DNA form, the CDR3 reads TGTGCCCGCTACCGGACAGAGGATGGCTACACCTTC. Its translation is CARYRTEDGYTF.

The chain is built from TRBV30 and TRBJ1-1; D gene ambiguous. The CDR3 spans 13 residues. Germline V gene lookup returns CDR1 GTSNPN and CDR2 SVGIG (reference sequence). Trimming pared 0 bases from V and 3 bases from J, leaving 8 bases between. CDR3 nucleotide sequence: TGTGCCTGGAGTGTAGAGGTGTACACTGAAGCTTTCTTT. Its translation is CAWSVEVYTEAFF.

This chain uses TRBV5-1 with TRBJ1-5; D is unresolved. The CDR3 sequence is 13 residues long. Germline CDR1 SGHRS, CDR2 YFSETQ. Trimming took 0 bases from V and 6 from J, leaving 7 bases between them. The CDR3 sequence: CASSLEGGQPQHF. The CDR3 DNA is TGCGCCAGCAGCTTGGAGGGAGGTCAGCCCCAGCATTTT.

This rearrangement joins TRBV10-2 to TRBJ1-1; tentatively, D is TRBD1 (6 bases). The CDR3 is 14 residues long. The V gene's germline CDR1 is WSHSY and CDR2 SAAADI. V was clipped by 2 bases and J by 1 base, with 8 bases between them. In DNA, the CDR3 is TGCGCCAGCAGTGAGCGGGGGGCGAACACTGAAGCTTTCTTT. Translation: CASSERGANTEAFF.

The chain employs TRBV5-1 and TRBJ2-5, with 7 bases identical to TRBD1. The last part of the DNA fits TRBJ2-7 better; the J call may be wrong. Germline CDR1 reads SGHRS; CDR2 reads YFSETQ. The CDR3 is 13 residues long. The CDR3 loop reads CASSQDRIYEQYF. CDR3 coding DNA: TGCGCCAGCAGCCAGGACAGGATCTACGAGCAGTACTTC.

This chain connects TRBV5-1 to TRBJ2-2; TRBD1 matches at 7 bases. Germline trimming cut 2 bases from V and 0 bases from J; bases unmatched to any gene: 10. The CDR3 spans 18 residues. Germline CDR1 SGHRS, CDR2 YFSETQ. The CDR3 region has the DNA TGCGCCAGCAGCTTCTTTCCGGGACAGCGAACGAACACCGGGGAGCTGTTTTTT. As protein: CASSFFPGQRTNTGELFF.

CDR3 loop: CAISTGLAGGQETQYF. DNA of the CDR3: TGTGCCATCAGTACCGGACTAGCGGGAGGACAAGAGACCCAGTACTTC. The J gene is TRBJ2-5, the V gene TRBV10-3, with TRBD2 matching over 14 bases. The V gene end was trimmed by 5 bases and the J gene end by 2 bases; junction bases not matched to a gene: 4. The CDR3 totals 16 residues. CDR1 ENHRY and CDR2 SYGVKD come from the germline V gene.

The V call is TRBV5-1, the J call TRBJ2-2; D not certain. The CDR3 loop spans 15 amino acids. The ends were cut back, 0 bases at V and 0 bases at J, with 6 bases in the middle. CDR1 and CDR2 from the germline V gene are SGHRS and YFSETQ. The CDR3 nucleotides are TGCGCCAGCAGCTTGGACTTACCGAACACCGGGGAGCTGTTTTTT. This gives the protein CASSLDLPNTGELFF.